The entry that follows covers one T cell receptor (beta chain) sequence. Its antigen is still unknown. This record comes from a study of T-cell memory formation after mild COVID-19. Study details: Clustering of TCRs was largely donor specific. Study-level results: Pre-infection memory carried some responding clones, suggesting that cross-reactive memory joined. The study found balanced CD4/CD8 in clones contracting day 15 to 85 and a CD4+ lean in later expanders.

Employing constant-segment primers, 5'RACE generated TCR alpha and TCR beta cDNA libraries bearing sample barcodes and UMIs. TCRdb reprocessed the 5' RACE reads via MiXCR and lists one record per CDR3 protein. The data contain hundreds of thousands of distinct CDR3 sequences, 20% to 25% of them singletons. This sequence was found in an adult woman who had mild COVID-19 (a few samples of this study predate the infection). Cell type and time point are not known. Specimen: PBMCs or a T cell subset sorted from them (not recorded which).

The CDR3 is CASSYSGQGLANTGELFF. CDR3 sequence (DNA): TGTGCCAGCAGTTACTCGGGACAGGGCCTCGCGAACACCGGGGAGCTGTTTTTT. The V gene is TRBV6-5, the J gene TRBJ2-2, with 9 bases fitting TRBD1. J was trimmed by 0 bases and V by 0 bases; bases with no gene match: 5. Germline CDR1 and CDR2: MNHEY and SVGAGI. This CDR3 spans 18 amino acids.